This T cell receptor (beta chain) was observed in a study of blood T cell repertoires in COVID-19. Across the study: PBMCs, B-cell-depleted T cells, or T cells provided the cDNA or gDNA that made up the material.

The data were produced by immunoSEQ multiplex PCR, yet TCRdb's version contains in-frame clones alone and is incomplete. The sample consists of about 260,000 clones, 75% to 90% of them appearing once. This clone was seen only once. Residents of approximately 25 US areas, aged roughly 18 to 95 years, made up the participants. Participant reports of clinical history set cohort assignment. Within 2 weeks of study entry, exposed participants had contacted a PCR-confirmed or clinician-diagnosed COVID-19 case. The receptor's source is a woman in her 40s who had been exposed to COVID-19. Sequenced: PBMCs or T cells enriched from blood (not recorded which).

This chain's CDR3 is CASSRTGNTGELFF. The CDR3 nucleotides are TGTGCCAGCAGTCGTACAGGGAACACCGGGGAGCTGTTTTTT. This chain links TRBV2 with TRBJ2-2; TRBD1 might be the D (5 bases). Trimming cost V 5 bases and J 1 base, with 8 bases left between them. This CDR3 spans 14 amino acids. Germline values: CDR1 SNHLY, CDR2 FYNNEI.